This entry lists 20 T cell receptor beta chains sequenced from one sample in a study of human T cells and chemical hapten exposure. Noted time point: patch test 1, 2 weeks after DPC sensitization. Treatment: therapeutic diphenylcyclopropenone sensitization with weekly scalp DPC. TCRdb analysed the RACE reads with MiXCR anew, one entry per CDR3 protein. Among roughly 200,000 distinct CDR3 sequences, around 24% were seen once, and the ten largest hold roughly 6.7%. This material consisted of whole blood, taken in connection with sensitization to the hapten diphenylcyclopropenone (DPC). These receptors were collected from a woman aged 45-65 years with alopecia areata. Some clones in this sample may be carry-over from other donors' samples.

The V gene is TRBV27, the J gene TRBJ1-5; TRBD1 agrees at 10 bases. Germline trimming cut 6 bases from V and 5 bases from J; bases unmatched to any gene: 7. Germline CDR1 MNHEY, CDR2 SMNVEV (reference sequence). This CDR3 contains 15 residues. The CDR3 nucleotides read TGTGCCAGCAGCCTAAGCGGGACAGGGGATCAGCCCCAGCATTTT. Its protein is CASSLSGTGDQPQHF.

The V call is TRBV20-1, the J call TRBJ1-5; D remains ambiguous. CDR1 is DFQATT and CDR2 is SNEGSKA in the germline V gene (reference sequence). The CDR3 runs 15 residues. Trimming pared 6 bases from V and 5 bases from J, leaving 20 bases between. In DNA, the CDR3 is TGCAGTGCACCACCCCCGGGAAGGGCGCATCAGCCCCAGCATTTT. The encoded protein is CSAPPPGRAHQPQHF.

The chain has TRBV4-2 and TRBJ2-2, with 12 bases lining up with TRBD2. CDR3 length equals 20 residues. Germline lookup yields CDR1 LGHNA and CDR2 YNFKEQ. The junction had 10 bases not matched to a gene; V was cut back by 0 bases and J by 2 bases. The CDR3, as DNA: TGTGCCAGCAGCCAAGATGCGCCTAGCGGGAGGGCCGATAACACCGGGGAGCTGTTTTTT. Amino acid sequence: CASSQDAPSGRADNTGELFF.

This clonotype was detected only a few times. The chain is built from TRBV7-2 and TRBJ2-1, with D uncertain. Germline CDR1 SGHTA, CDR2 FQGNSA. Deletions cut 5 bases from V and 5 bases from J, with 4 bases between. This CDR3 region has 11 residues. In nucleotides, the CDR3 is TGTGCCAGCAGCCTCCACAATGAGCAGTTCTTC. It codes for CASSLHNEQFF.

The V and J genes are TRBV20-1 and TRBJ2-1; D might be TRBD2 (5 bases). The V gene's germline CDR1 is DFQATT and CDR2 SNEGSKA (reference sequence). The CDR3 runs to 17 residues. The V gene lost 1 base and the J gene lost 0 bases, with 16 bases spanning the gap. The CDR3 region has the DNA TGCAGTGCTAGAGGGACTTTCCCTACGAGCTCCTACAATGAGCAGTTCTTC. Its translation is CSARGTFPTSSYNEQFF.

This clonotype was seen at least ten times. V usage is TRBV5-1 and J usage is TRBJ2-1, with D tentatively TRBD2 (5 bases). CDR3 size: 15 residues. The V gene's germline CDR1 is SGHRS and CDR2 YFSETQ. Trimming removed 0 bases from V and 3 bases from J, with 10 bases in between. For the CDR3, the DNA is TGCGCCAGCAGCTTGGCCCGAGCGGTCTACAATGAGCAGTTCTTC. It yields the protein CASSLARAVYNEQFF.

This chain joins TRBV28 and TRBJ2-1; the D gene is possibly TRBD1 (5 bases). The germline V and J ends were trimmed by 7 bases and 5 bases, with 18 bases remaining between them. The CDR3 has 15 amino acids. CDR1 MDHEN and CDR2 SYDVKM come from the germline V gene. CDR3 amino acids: CASNVFGRDHNEQFF. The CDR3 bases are TGTGCCAGCAACGTTTTCGGCAGGGATCACAATGAGCAGTTCTTC. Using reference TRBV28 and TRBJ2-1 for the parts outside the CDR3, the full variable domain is DVKVTQSSRYLVKRTGEKVFLECVQDMDHENMFWYRQDPGLGLRLIYFSYDVKMKEKGDIPEGYSVSREKKERFSLILESASTNQTSMYLCASNVFGRDHNEQFFGPGTRLTVL.

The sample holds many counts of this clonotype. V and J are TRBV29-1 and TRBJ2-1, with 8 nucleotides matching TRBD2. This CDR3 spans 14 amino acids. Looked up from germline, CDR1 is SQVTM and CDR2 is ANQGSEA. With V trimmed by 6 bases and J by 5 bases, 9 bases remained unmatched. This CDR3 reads CSVPPGLGDNEQFF. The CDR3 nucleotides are TGCAGCGTCCCCCCGGGACTAGGGGACAATGAGCAGTTCTTC.

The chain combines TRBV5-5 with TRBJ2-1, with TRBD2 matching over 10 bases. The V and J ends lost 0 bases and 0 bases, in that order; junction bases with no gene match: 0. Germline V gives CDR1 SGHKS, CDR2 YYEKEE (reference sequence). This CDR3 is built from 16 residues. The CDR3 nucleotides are TGTGCCAGCAGCTTGGGGACTAGCGGCTCCTACAATGAGCAGTTCTTC. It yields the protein CASSLGTSGSYNEQFF. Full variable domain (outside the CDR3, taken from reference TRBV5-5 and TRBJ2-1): DAGVTQSPTHLIKTRGQQVTLRCSPISGHKSVSWYQQVLGQGPQFIFQYYEKEERGRGNFPDRFSARQFPNYSSELNVNALLLGDSALYLCASSLGTSGSYNEQFFGPGTRLTVL.

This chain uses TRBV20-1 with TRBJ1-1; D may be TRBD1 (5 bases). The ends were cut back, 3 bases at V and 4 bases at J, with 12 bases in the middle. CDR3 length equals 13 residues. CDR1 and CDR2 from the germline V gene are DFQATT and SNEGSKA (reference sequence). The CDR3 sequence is CSASLGAGTEAFF. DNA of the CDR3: TGCAGTGCTAGTTTAGGGGCAGGCACTGAAGCTTTCTTT.

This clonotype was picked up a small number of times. The CDR3 DNA reads as TGCAGTGCTAGGGGCATCGGGGCTTACCAAGAGACCCAGTACTTC. Protein sequence: CSARGIGAYQETQYF. The V gene is TRBV20-1, the J gene TRBJ2-5; the D gene could be TRBD1 or TRBD2 (5 bases each). Looked up from germline, CDR1 is DFQATT and CDR2 is SNEGSKA (reference sequence). Trimming removed 3 bases from V and 0 bases from J, with 14 bases in between. This CDR3 is built from 15 residues.

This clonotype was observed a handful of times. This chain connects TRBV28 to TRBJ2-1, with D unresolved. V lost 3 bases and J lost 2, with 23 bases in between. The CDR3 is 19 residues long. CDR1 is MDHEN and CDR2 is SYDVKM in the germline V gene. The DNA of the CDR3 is TGTGCCAGCAGTTTCATTGGTATGGCTAGTTCCGTCCCCTACAATGAGCAGTTCTTC. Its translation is CASSFIGMASSVPYNEQFF.

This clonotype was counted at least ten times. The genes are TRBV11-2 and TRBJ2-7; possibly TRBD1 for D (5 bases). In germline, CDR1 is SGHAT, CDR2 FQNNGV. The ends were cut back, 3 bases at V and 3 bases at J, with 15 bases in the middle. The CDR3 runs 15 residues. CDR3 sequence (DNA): TGTGCCAGCAGCTTCACAGGCGCATTTGACTACGAGCAGTACTTC. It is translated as CASSFTGAFDYEQYF.

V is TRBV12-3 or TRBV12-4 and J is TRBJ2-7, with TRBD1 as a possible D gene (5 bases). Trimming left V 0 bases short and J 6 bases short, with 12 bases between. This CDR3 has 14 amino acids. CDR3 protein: CASSLALTAPEQYF. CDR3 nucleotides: TGTGCCAGCAGTTTAGCGTTGACAGCCCCCGAGCAGTACTTC.

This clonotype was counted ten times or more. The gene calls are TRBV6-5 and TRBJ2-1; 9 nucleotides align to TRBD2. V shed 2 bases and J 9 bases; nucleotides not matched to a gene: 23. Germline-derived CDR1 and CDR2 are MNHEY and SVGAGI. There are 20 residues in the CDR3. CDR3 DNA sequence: TGTGCCAGCAGTTACAATCGGCTTCGGCGGGAGGGCATCACTCGCCGTGAGCAGTTCTTC. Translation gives CASSYNRLRREGITRREQFF.

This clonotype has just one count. The CDR3 DNA reads as TGTGCCATCAGTCGGACTAGCGGAGGGGATTACAATGAGCAGTTCTTC. Its translation is CAISRTSGGDYNEQFF. The chain couples TRBV10-3 to TRBJ2-1, with 10 nucleotides matching TRBD2. Germline loops: CDR1 ENHRY, CDR2 SYGVKD. CDR3 size: 16 residues. Trimming cost V 5 bases and J 4 bases; bases outside gene matches: 8.

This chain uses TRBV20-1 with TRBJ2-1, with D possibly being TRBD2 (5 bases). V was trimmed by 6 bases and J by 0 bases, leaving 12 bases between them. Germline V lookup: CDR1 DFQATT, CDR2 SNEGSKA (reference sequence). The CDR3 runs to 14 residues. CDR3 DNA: TGCAGTGCCGTCGACTACCGCTCCTACAATGAGCAGTTCTTC. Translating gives CSAVDYRSYNEQFF.

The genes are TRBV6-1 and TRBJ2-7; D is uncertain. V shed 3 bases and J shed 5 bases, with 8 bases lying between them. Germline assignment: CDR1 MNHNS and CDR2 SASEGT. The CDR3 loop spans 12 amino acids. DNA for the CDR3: TGTGCCAGCAGTGACTTGGTGAACGAGCAGTACTTC. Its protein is CASSDLVNEQYF.

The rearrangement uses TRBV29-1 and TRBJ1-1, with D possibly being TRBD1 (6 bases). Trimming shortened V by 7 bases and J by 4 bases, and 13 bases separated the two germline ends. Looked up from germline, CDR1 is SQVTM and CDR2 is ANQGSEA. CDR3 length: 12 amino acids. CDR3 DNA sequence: TGCAGCGCAGCAAGGGGGGCCACTGAAGCTTTCTTT. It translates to CSAARGATEAFF.

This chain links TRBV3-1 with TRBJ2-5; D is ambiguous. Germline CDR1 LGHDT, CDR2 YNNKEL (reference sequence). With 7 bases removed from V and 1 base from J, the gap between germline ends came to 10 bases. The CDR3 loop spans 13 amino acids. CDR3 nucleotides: TGTGCCAGCAAAAAAGTCTTCCAAGAGACCCAGTACTTC. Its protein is CASKKVFQETQYF.